This note documents a single TCR beta chain sequence. Its antigen is not known. Between the trimmed V and J ends, which lost 1 base and 4 bases, there was a span of 6 bases. The germline V gene encodes CDR1 SGHTA and CDR2 FQGNSA. This CDR3 is 13 amino acids long. This entry comes from a study of a mutant IDH1 vaccine in newly diagnosed glioma. Study context: Vaccines were begun 4-6 weeks after radiotherapy alone, or with temozolomide cycles.

This table comes from immunoSEQ multiplex PCR, and its TCRdb copy is limited to in-frame clones, with some not included. The data contain about 56,000 clones, about 87% of them singletons. Time point reported: week 5, during vaccination. A single vaccine dose contained 300 ug of mutant IDH1 20-mer peptide, and topical imiquimod was used with it. Astrocytomas found in donors were new, WHO grade 3 or 4, IDH1-mutant and ATRX-lost. Sequences were derived from PBMCs, sampled from a glioma patient whose treatment included an IDH1 peptide vaccine. The chain combines TRBV7-2 with TRBJ2-3; D gene unclear. This receptor was obtained from a woman in her thirties or forties with glioma. The DNA of the CDR3 is TGTGCCAGCAGCTTAGTATCCTCAGATACGCAGTATTTT. Protein product: CASSLVSSDTQYF.